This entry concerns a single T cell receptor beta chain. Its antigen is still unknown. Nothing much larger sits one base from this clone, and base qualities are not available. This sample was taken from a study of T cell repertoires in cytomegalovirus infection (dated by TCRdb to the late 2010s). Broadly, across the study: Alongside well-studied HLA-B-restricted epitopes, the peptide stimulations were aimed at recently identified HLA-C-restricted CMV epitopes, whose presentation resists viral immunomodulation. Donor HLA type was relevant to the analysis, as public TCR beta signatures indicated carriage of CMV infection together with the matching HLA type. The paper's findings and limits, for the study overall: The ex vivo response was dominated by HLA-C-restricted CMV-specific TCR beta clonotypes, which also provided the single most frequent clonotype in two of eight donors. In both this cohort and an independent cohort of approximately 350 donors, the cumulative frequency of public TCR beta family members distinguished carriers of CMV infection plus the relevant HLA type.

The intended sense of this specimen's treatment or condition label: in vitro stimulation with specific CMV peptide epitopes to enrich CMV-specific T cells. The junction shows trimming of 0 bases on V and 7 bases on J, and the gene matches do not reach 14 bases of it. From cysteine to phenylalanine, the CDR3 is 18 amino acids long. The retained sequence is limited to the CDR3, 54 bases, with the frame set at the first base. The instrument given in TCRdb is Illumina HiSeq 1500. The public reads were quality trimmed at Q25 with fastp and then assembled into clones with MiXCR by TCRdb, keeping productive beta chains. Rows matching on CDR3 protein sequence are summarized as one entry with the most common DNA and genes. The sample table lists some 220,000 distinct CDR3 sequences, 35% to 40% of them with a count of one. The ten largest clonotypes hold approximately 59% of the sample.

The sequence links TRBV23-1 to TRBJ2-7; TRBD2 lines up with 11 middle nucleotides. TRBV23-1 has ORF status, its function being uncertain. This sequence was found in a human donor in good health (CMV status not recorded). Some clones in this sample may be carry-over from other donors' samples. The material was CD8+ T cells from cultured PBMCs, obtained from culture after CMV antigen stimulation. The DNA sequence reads TGCGCCAGCAGTCAATCGCTAGCCGTAGCGGGAGGGCCACGGGAGCAGTACTTC. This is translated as CASSQSLAVAGGPREQYF.